This T cell receptor (beta chain) was captured by sequencing in a study of human T cells and chemical hapten exposure. The wider study: Skin on the upper inner arm, around 2 cm by around 2 cm in size, was sensitized with 2% DPC. All patients underwent weekly scalp dosing with diphenylcyclopropenone for the full roughly 24-week study. Minor pooled library volume differences mainly drove per-sample TCR yield variation.

Each CDR3 protein gets one entry after TCRdb re-called the RACE reads with MiXCR. Of roughly 50,000 distinct CDR3 sequences in the sample, 9.5% to 11% were seen once. Time point in this sample: patch test 1, 2 weeks after DPC sensitization. The treatment here: therapeutic diphenylcyclopropenone sensitization with weekly scalp DPC. The authors' total RNA extraction used unfractionated whole blood. Alopecia patients between 18 and 70 years old and suitable for DPC were used as donors. Ten or more counts support this clonotype. The sequence came from a woman in her 40s with alopecia areata. Some clones in this sample may be carry-over from other donors' samples. Sequenced material: whole blood, taken in connection with sensitization to the hapten diphenylcyclopropenone (DPC).

The CDR3 spells CASSLSPGTKNTEAFF. CDR3 DNA: TGTGCCAGCAGCTTATCCCCCGGGACAAAGAACACTGAAGCTTTCTTT. The rearrangement joins TRBV7-9 to TRBJ1-1, with a tentative D call TRBD1 (6 bases). The germline gives CDR1 SEHNR, CDR2 FQNEAQ (reference sequence). V lost 2 bases and J 1 base, leaving 14 bases between the germline ends. The CDR3 is 16 amino acids.